This T cell receptor (beta chain) was found in a study of CD8+ T cells in alopecia areata. There are a few counts of this clone. The treatment denotes: oral pan-JAK inhibitor, 5-10 mg twice daily. As the sequencing template, cDNA was produced by extracting RNA and reverse transcribing it. Profiling relied on immunoSEQ multiplex PCR, and the TCRdb table lists in-frame clones only, not all of them. The table records around 270,000 clones, 58% of them present only once. This CDR3 is built from 15 residues. The V gene end was trimmed by 5 bases and the J gene end by 8 bases; junction bases not matched to a gene: 10. CDR1 is LNHDA and CDR2 is SQIVND in the germline V gene (reference sequence).

The material sequenced was CD4+ T cells sorted from blood, taken at week 24, from a patient treated with tofacitinib. V is TRBV19 and J is TRBJ1-4, with 8 bases that match TRBD1. This receptor was obtained from a human donor with alopecia areata. The CDR3 sequence is CASSGSGTGAEKLFF. The CDR3 DNA follows: TGTGCCAGTAGTGGATCCGGGACAGGCGCCGAAAAACTGTTTTTT.